A selection of T cell receptor beta chains follows, all from one sample in a study of T cells after yellow fever vaccination. TCRdb re-called the 5' RACE reads through MiXCR, storing one row per CDR3 protein. The sample holds some 500,000 distinct CDR3 sequences, around an eighth seen once. The sample was PBMCs, taken on the day of the yellow fever booster vaccination. Receptors originate from a man aged 25-45 years who received the YFV17D yellow fever vaccine. Both conserved end residues are part of each CDR3. The D gene is left open where the match is weak. Rows give clone size only sometimes, using once, few, many, or a class for an expanded clone.

cdr3_length: 15; j_call: TRBJ2-2; d_call: .; v_call: TRBV7-9; clone_size: .; cdr3_nt: TGTGCCAGCAGCCCGCCCGCAGGGCACACCGGGGAGCTGTTTTTT; cdr3_aa: CASSPPAGHTGELFF
cdr3_length: 12; j_call: TRBJ2-1; d_call: .; v_call: TRBV5-4; clone_size: .; cdr3_nt: TGTGCCAGCAGCTCTGACTACTATGAGCAGTTCTTC; cdr3_aa: CASSSDYYEQFF
cdr3_length: 14; j_call: TRBJ2-7; d_call: .; v_call: TRBV15; clone_size: once; cdr3_nt: TGTGCCACCTCCCGGCGAGGGGCTCGGGACGAGCAGTACTTC; cdr3_aa: CATSRRGARDEQYF
cdr3_length: 17; j_call: TRBJ2-7; d_call: .; v_call: TRBV5-6; clone_size: .; cdr3_nt: TGTGCCATCAGCGCCGGGGTAACTACAGGATCGAGGTACGAGCAGTACTTC; cdr3_aa: CAISAGVTTGSRYEQYF
cdr3_length: 13; j_call: TRBJ2-5; d_call: .; v_call: TRBV20-1; clone_size: few; cdr3_nt: TGCAGTGCTAGATTCCTCAGAGAAGAGACCCAGTACTTC; cdr3_aa: CSARFLREETQYF
cdr3_length: 15; j_call: TRBJ2-1; d_call: TRBD2; v_call: TRBV7-6; clone_size: .; cdr3_nt: TGTGCCAGCAGCCACAGAGCGGGAGGGCCGTATGAGCAGTTCTTC; cdr3_aa: CASSHRAGGPYEQFF
cdr3_length: 13; j_call: TRBJ2-3; d_call: TRBD1; v_call: TRBV7-2; clone_size: .; cdr3_nt: TGTGCCAGCAGAAGAGCAGGGGGAGATACGCAGTATTTT; cdr3_aa: CASRRAGGDTQYF
cdr3_length: 15; j_call: TRBJ2-1; d_call: TRBD1; v_call: TRBV29-1; clone_size: .; cdr3_nt: TGCAGCGTTGAAGATCTAGGGGGCGCGTACAATGAGCAGTTCTTC; cdr3_aa: CSVEDLGGAYNEQFF
cdr3_length: 13; j_call: TRBJ2-1; d_call: .; v_call: TRBV29-1; clone_size: few; cdr3_nt: TGCAGCGTTTCTAAGGCGGCCTACAATGAGCAGTTCTTC; cdr3_aa: CSVSKAAYNEQFF
cdr3_length: 12; j_call: TRBJ2-1; d_call: TRBD2; v_call: TRBV5-6; clone_size: .; cdr3_nt: TGTGCCAGCAGCCTGACTAGCGTCGAGCAGTTCTTC; cdr3_aa: CASSLTSVEQFF
cdr3_length: 16; j_call: TRBJ2-5; d_call: TRBD2; v_call: TRBV6-2/TRBV6-3; clone_size: few; cdr3_nt: TGTGCCAGCACTAACGGACTAGAGCCTTGGCGAGAGACCCAGTACTTC; cdr3_aa: CASTNGLEPWRETQYF
cdr3_length: 13; j_call: TRBJ1-6; d_call: TRBD1; v_call: TRBV6-1; clone_size: many; cdr3_nt: TGTGCCAGCACGACAGGGGTGGCCTCACCCCTCCACTTT; cdr3_aa: CASTTGVASPLHF
cdr3_length: 17; j_call: TRBJ2-6; d_call: .; v_call: TRBV2; clone_size: .; cdr3_nt: TGTGCCAGCAGTGATGAGGACTTGGGGGCTGGGGCCAACGTCCTGACTTTC; cdr3_aa: CASSDEDLGAGANVLTF
cdr3_length: 19; j_call: TRBJ2-2; d_call: TRBD2; v_call: TRBV20-1; clone_size: .; cdr3_nt: TGCAGTGCTAGGAGACCCCTTCTCATAGCGGGAGGGCACAACGGGGAGCTGTTTTTT; cdr3_aa: CSARRPLLIAGGHNGELFF
cdr3_length: 14; j_call: TRBJ1-1; d_call: TRBD1; v_call: TRBV20-1; clone_size: few; cdr3_nt: TGCAGTGCTAGAGCGGGAGGGGGCCTCACTGAAGCTTTCTTT; cdr3_aa: CSARAGGGLTEAFF
cdr3_length: 16; j_call: TRBJ2-5; d_call: .; v_call: TRBV7-6; clone_size: few; cdr3_nt: TGTGCCAGCAGCTTGCTCGGGGGCACACTTCAAGAGACCCAGTACTTC; cdr3_aa: CASSLLGGTLQETQYF
cdr3_length: 15; j_call: TRBJ1-5; d_call: TRBD1; v_call: TRBV5-6; clone_size: few; cdr3_nt: TGTGCCAGCAGCTTGGGCAGGGGGGAACATCAGCCCCAGCATTTT; cdr3_aa: CASSLGRGEHQPQHF
cdr3_length: 16; j_call: TRBJ1-3; d_call: .; v_call: TRBV4-3; clone_size: few; cdr3_nt: TGCGCCAGCAGCCAAGGTGGTACGGACACTGGAAACACCATATATTTT; cdr3_aa: CASSQGGTDTGNTIYF
cdr3_length: 17; j_call: TRBJ2-2; d_call: TRBD1; v_call: TRBV5-1; clone_size: .; cdr3_nt: TGCGCCAGCAAGGATGGACAGGAACTATGGAACACCGGGGAGCTGTTTTTT; cdr3_aa: CASKDGQELWNTGELFF
cdr3_length: 15; j_call: TRBJ2-1; d_call: .; v_call: TRBV5-1; clone_size: .; cdr3_nt: TGCGCCAGCAGCTTGGCGACAGGTGACCACAATGAGCAGTTCTTC; cdr3_aa: CASSLATGDHNEQFF
cdr3_length: 12; j_call: TRBJ2-7; d_call: TRBD2; v_call: TRBV30; clone_size: .; cdr3_nt: TGTGCCTGGCAAGCGGGAACCTACGAGCAGTACTTC; cdr3_aa: CAWQAGTYEQYF
cdr3_length: 16; j_call: TRBJ1-2; d_call: .; v_call: TRBV18; clone_size: few; cdr3_nt: TGTGCCAGCTCACCAACACGGCGGACGGAAATGTATGGCTACACCTTC; cdr3_aa: CASSPTRRTEMYGYTF
cdr3_length: 14; j_call: TRBJ2-2; d_call: .; v_call: TRBV19; clone_size: few; cdr3_nt: TGTGCCAGTAGATCGCGGCCCTACACCGGGGAGCTGTTTTTT; cdr3_aa: CASRSRPYTGELFF
cdr3_length: 13; j_call: TRBJ2-3; d_call: .; v_call: TRBV7-8; clone_size: few; cdr3_nt: TGTGCCAGCCTATTACGTCCCACAGATACGCAGTATTTT; cdr3_aa: CASLLRPTDTQYF
cdr3_length: 15; j_call: TRBJ1-5; d_call: TRBD1; v_call: TRBV27; clone_size: .; cdr3_nt: TGTGCCAGCAGTTTGACGGGACAGGCCAATCAGCCCCAGCATTTT; cdr3_aa: CASSLTGQANQPQHF
cdr3_length: 16; j_call: TRBJ2-1; d_call: TRBD2; v_call: TRBV20-1; clone_size: few; cdr3_nt: TGCTGTGCTAGAGCCCCAGGGACTAGCAGTTACAATGAGCAGTTCTTC; cdr3_aa: CCARAPGTSSYNEQFF
cdr3_length: 14; j_call: TRBJ1-1; d_call: .; v_call: TRBV4-3; clone_size: few; cdr3_nt: TGCGCCAGCAGCCAGGGACTGGGGTACACTGAAGCTTTCTTT; cdr3_aa: CASSQGLGYTEAFF
cdr3_length: 17; j_call: TRBJ2-3; d_call: .; v_call: TRBV5-1; clone_size: .; cdr3_nt: TGCGCCAGCAGCTTGGCGCTAGCGCGCACTAGCACAGATACGCAGTATTTT; cdr3_aa: CASSLALARTSTDTQYF
cdr3_length: 15; j_call: TRBJ2-1; d_call: TRBD2; v_call: TRBV20-1; clone_size: .; cdr3_nt: TGCAGTGCTCAGCGGGGCGCGGCCTCCCGGGATGAGCAGTTCTTC; cdr3_aa: CSAQRGAASRDEQFF
cdr3_length: 14; j_call: TRBJ2-7; d_call: .; v_call: TRBV7-2; clone_size: .; cdr3_nt: TGTGCCAGCAGTCCAGACCTGGGCCCCTACGAGCAGTACTTC; cdr3_aa: CASSPDLGPYEQYF
cdr3_length: 15; j_call: TRBJ2-1; d_call: .; v_call: TRBV29-1; clone_size: many; cdr3_nt: TGCAGCGCAGTCGGTAGTCCGAGCTCCTACAATGAGCAGTTCTTC; cdr3_aa: CSAVGSPSSYNEQFF
cdr3_length: 12; j_call: TRBJ2-7; d_call: TRBD2; v_call: TRBV20-1; clone_size: .; cdr3_nt: TGCAGTGCAGGCGGGAGGGCCCTTTCGCAGTACTTC; cdr3_aa: CSAGGRALSQYF
cdr3_length: 14; j_call: TRBJ2-3; d_call: TRBD1; v_call: TRBV6-5; clone_size: .; cdr3_nt: TGTGCCAGCAGTTCCTGGACAGGGGGGAATACGCAGTATTTT; cdr3_aa: CASSSWTGGNTQYF
cdr3_length: 17; j_call: TRBJ2-5; d_call: TRBD2; v_call: TRBV28; clone_size: .; cdr3_nt: TGTGCCAGCAGTGAAACCCTGGGACTAGCGGATCAAGAGACCCAGTACTTC; cdr3_aa: CASSETLGLADQETQYF
cdr3_length: 14; j_call: TRBJ1-2; d_call: TRBD1; v_call: TRBV5-1; clone_size: .; cdr3_nt: TGCGCCAGCAGCCCAGGACAGGGCTACTATGGCTACACCTTC; cdr3_aa: CASSPGQGYYGYTF
cdr3_length: 15; j_call: TRBJ1-1; d_call: .; v_call: TRBV2; clone_size: few; cdr3_nt: TGTGCCAGCAGCGCGGAAAGGGGGGGGGACACTGAAGCTTTCTTT; cdr3_aa: CASSAERGGDTEAFF
cdr3_length: 13; j_call: TRBJ1-2; d_call: .; v_call: TRBV9; clone_size: .; cdr3_nt: TGTGCCAGCAGCGTAGACATAGGCTATGGCTACACCTTC; cdr3_aa: CASSVDIGYGYTF
cdr3_length: 12; j_call: TRBJ2-1; d_call: .; v_call: TRBV6-5; clone_size: .; cdr3_nt: TGTGCCAGCACCGACGGTGGGACCCCCGAGTTCTTC; cdr3_aa: CASTDGGTPEFF
cdr3_length: 12; j_call: TRBJ2-5; d_call: TRBD2; v_call: TRBV29-1; clone_size: many; cdr3_nt: TGCAGCGTTTCGGCGGGAGACGAGACCCAGTACTTC; cdr3_aa: CSVSAGDETQYF
cdr3_length: 15; j_call: TRBJ2-1; d_call: .; v_call: TRBV18; clone_size: few; cdr3_nt: TGTGCCAGCTCACCCGGGGCAGCTCCCTACAATGAGCAGTTCTTC; cdr3_aa: CASSPGAAPYNEQFF
cdr3_length: 13; j_call: TRBJ2-7; d_call: .; v_call: TRBV20-1; clone_size: .; cdr3_nt: TGCAGTGGGGGATCAGCAGTCGGCTACGAGCAGTACTTC; cdr3_aa: CSGGSAVGYEQYF
cdr3_length: 14; j_call: TRBJ2-3; d_call: .; v_call: TRBV30; clone_size: .; cdr3_nt: TGTGCCTGGAGTGCACACGGAGCCACAGATACGCAGTATTTT; cdr3_aa: CAWSAHGATDTQYF
cdr3_length: 17; j_call: TRBJ2-1; d_call: TRBD2; v_call: TRBV7-2; clone_size: few; cdr3_nt: TGTGCCAGCAGCCCCCAACTGGAGGCGGGAGGGTTCAATGAGCAGTTCTTC; cdr3_aa: CASSPQLEAGGFNEQFF
cdr3_length: 13; j_call: TRBJ2-7; d_call: .; v_call: TRBV28; clone_size: .; cdr3_nt: TGTGCCACCGTGCGGGGCGGAACCTACGAGCAGTACTTC; cdr3_aa: CATVRGGTYEQYF
cdr3_length: 14; j_call: TRBJ2-3; d_call: TRBD1; v_call: TRBV6-1; clone_size: .; cdr3_nt: TGTGCCAGCAGGGACAGGGGGCTGCTAGATACGCAGTATTTT; cdr3_aa: CASRDRGLLDTQYF
cdr3_length: 13; j_call: TRBJ2-1; d_call: .; v_call: TRBV11-3; clone_size: many; cdr3_nt: TGTGCCAGCAGCTTAGGAGGGGTCAATGAGCAGTTCTTC; cdr3_aa: CASSLGGVNEQFF
cdr3_length: 13; j_call: TRBJ2-3; d_call: .; v_call: TRBV20-1; clone_size: .; cdr3_nt: TGCAGTGCCGGGACCCCGCGGGGAGATACGCAGTATTTT; cdr3_aa: CSAGTPRGDTQYF
cdr3_length: 12; j_call: TRBJ2-3; d_call: .; v_call: TRBV20-1; clone_size: .; cdr3_nt: TGCAGTGCCCCCCGGAGGACAGATACGCAGTATTTT; cdr3_aa: CSAPRRTDTQYF
cdr3_length: 15; j_call: TRBJ2-5; d_call: TRBD2; v_call: TRBV20-1; clone_size: .; cdr3_nt: TGCAGTGCTAGCGGGCTAGCGGGAGTATCAGAGACCCAGTACTTC; cdr3_aa: CSASGLAGVSETQYF
cdr3_length: 14; j_call: TRBJ2-2; d_call: TRBD1; v_call: TRBV29-1; clone_size: few; cdr3_nt: TGCAGCGTCGGACAGGGGACGAACACCGGGGAGCTGTTTTTT; cdr3_aa: CSVGQGTNTGELFF
cdr3_length: 17; j_call: TRBJ2-3; d_call: TRBD2; v_call: TRBV5-1; clone_size: .; cdr3_nt: TGCGCCAGCAGCAAAGGGGACTTCCTAGCGGGATCGGATACGCAGTATTTT; cdr3_aa: CASSKGDFLAGSDTQYF
cdr3_length: 14; j_call: TRBJ2-4; d_call: .; v_call: TRBV12-3/TRBV12-4; clone_size: .; cdr3_nt: TGTGCCAGCAGCTGGAGCCAGCAAGGCCACATTCAGTACTTC; cdr3_aa: CASSWSQQGHIQYF
cdr3_length: 15; j_call: TRBJ2-7; d_call: TRBD2; v_call: TRBV2; clone_size: .; cdr3_nt: TGTGCCAGCATGGTAGCGGGTTCCGGCTCCTACGAGCAGCACTTC; cdr3_aa: CASMVAGSGSYEQHF
cdr3_length: 14; j_call: TRBJ2-7; d_call: TRBD2; v_call: TRBV20-1; clone_size: few; cdr3_nt: TGCAGTGCCAGAGGTAGCGGGGAGGGTCTGCGGCAGTACTTC; cdr3_aa: CSARGSGEGLRQYF
cdr3_length: 13; j_call: TRBJ1-4; d_call: .; v_call: TRBV10-2; clone_size: .; cdr3_nt: TGCGCCAGCAGTGTTAGCACAAAGGAAAAACTGTTTTTT; cdr3_aa: CASSVSTKEKLFF
cdr3_length: 14; j_call: TRBJ2-1; d_call: .; v_call: TRBV6-1; clone_size: many; cdr3_nt: TGTGCCAGCAGTAGATCACTAGAATCCAATGAGCAGTTCTTC; cdr3_aa: CASSRSLESNEQFF
cdr3_length: 14; j_call: TRBJ2-5; d_call: .; v_call: TRBV5-1; clone_size: many; cdr3_nt: TGCGCCAGCAGAACGTCGGGACCCCGAGAGACCCAGTACTTC; cdr3_aa: CASRTSGPRETQYF
cdr3_length: 14; j_call: TRBJ2-5; d_call: TRBD2; v_call: TRBV7-9; clone_size: few; cdr3_nt: TGTAGCACTAGCGGGAGTTTTTACCAAGAGACCCAGTACTTC; cdr3_aa: CSTSGSFYQETQYF
cdr3_length: 17; j_call: TRBJ2-7; d_call: TRBD1; v_call: TRBV27; clone_size: .; cdr3_nt: TGTGCCAGCAGTTCACCCTCTCGGACAGGGTGGACCTACGAGCAGTACTTC; cdr3_aa: CASSSPSRTGWTYEQYF
cdr3_length: 16; j_call: TRBJ1-1; d_call: TRBD1; v_call: TRBV6-2/TRBV6-3; clone_size: many; cdr3_nt: TGTGCCAGCAGCAGGACTGGGACAGGGTCAAAGACTGAAGCTTTCTTT; cdr3_aa: CASSRTGTGSKTEAFF